This T cell receptor (beta chain) was retrieved from a study of graft-versus-host responses after intestinal transplantation. Germline trimming cut 3 bases from V and 1 base from J; bases unmatched to any gene: 5. The CDR3 runs to 15 residues. Germline V gene sequence: CDR1 KGHSH, CDR2 LQKENI. Here immunoSEQ multiplex PCR was the method, and the copy in TCRdb shows in-frame clones only, minus some. The data hold roughly 97,000 clones, with about nine tenths observed a single time. Of note for this clone: Its antigen is still unknown.

This chain joins TRBV18 and TRBJ2-5, with 7 bases matching TRBD2. The receptor was isolated from a human donor who was the organ donor for an intestinal transplant. Sequences were derived from unstimulated CD4+ T cells sorted from spleen or lymph node cells, sampled before transplant. CDR3 in amino acids: CASSPLAEIQETQYF. The CDR3 coding sequence is TGTGCCAGCTCACCCCTAGCGGAGATCCAAGAGACCCAGTACTTC.